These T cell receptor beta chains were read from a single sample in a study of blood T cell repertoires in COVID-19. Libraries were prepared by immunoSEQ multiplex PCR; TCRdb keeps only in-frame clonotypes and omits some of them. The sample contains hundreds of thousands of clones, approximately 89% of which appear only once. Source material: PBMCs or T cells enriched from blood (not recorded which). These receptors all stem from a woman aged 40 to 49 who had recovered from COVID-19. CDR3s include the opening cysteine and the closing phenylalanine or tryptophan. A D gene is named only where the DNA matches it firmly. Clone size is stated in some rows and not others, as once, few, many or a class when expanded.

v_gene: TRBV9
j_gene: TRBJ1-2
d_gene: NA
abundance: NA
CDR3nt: TGTGCCAGCAGCGTCGACGGTGGCCCCAGGGGCTACACCTTC
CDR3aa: CASSVDGGPRGYTF

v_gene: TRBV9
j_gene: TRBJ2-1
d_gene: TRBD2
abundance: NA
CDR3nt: TGTGCCAGCAGCGTAGTCGCGGGAGGGTCCTACAATGAGCAGTTCTTC
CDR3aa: CASSVVAGGSYNEQFF

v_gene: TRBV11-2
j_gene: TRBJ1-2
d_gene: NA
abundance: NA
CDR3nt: TGTGCCAGCAGCTTTGAGGGCCCCTATGGCTACACCTTC
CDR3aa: CASSFEGPYGYTF

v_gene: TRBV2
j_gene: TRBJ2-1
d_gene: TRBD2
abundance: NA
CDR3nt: TGTGCCAGCAAGGGACTAGCGGGAGGGCCTAATGAGCAGTTCTTC
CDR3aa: CASKGLAGGPNEQFF

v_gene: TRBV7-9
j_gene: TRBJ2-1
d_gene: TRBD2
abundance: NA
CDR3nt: TGTGCCAGCAGCTCGAATCAACTAGCGGCGATTTACAATGAGCAGTTCTTC
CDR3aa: CASSSNQLAAIYNEQFF

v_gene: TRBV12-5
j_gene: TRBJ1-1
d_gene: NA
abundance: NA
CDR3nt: TGTGCTAGTGGTTTACGAGTGAACACTGAAGCTTTCTTT
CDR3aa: CASGLRVNTEAFF

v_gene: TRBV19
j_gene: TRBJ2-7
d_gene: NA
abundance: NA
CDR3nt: TGTGCCAGTAGTATAGGGACGGGGAACGAGCAGTACTTC
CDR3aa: CASSIGTGNEQYF

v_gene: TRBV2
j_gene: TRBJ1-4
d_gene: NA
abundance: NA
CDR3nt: TGTGCCGCGCAACAGGGTAATGAAAAACTGTTTTTT
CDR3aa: CAAQQGNEKLFF

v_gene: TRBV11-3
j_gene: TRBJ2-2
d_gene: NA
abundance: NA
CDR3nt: TGTGCCAGCAGCTTAGAGTATTACACCGGGGAGCTGTTTTTT
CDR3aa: CASSLEYYTGELFF

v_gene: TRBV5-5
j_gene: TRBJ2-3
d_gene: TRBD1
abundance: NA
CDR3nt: TGTGCCAGCAGCCGGGACAGGGAAGGGGGTCCTAGCACAGATACGCAGTATTTT
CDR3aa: CASSRDREGGPSTDTQYF

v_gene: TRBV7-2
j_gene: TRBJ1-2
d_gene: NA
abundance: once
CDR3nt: TGTGCCAGCAGCTTAGGACCAGGGTACTATGGCTACACCTTC
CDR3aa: CASSLGPGYYGYTF

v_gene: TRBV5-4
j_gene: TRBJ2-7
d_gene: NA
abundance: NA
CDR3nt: TGTGCCAGCAGCTTGAGCGTGGGCAGGGACGAGCAGTACTTC
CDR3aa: CASSLSVGRDEQYF

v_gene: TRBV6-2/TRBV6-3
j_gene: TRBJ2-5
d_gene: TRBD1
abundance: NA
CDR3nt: TGTGCCAGCAGTTACACTTGGGACAGCCAAGAGACCCAGTACTTC
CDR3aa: CASSYTWDSQETQYF

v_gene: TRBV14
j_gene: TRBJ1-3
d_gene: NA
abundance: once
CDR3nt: TGTGCCAGCAGAAAAGGCTTCTCGGCGGCGAAGTTTCCTGGAAACACCATATATTTT
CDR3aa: CASRKGFSAAKFPGNTIYF

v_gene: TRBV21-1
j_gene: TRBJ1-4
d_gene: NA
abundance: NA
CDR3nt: TGTGCCAGCAGCAAACCCCGTGGAGTGGGGACAGTATGTGAAAAACTGTTTTTT
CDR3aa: CASSKPRGVGTVCEKLFF

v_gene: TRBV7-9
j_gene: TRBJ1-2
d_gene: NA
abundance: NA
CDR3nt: TGTGCCAGCAGCATACAGGGTCAGTATGGCTACACCTTC
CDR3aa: CASSIQGQYGYTF

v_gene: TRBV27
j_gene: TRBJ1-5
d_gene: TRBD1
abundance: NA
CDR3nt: TGTGCCAGCAGTTCCGGGACAGGGAGGTATCAGCCCCAGCATTTT
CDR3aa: CASSSGTGRYQPQHF

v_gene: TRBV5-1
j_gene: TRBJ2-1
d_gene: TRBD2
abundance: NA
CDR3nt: TGCGCCAGCAGCTCAGTTAGCGGGGGGGAGAATGAGCAGTTCTTC
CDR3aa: CASSSVSGGENEQFF

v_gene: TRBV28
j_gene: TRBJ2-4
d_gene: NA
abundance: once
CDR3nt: TGTGCCAGCAATGCGGGGTCATCCAAAAACATTCAGTACTTC
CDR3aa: CASNAGSSKNIQYF

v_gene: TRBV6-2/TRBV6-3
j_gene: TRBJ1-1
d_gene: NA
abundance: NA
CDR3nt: TGTGCCAGCAGTAGTTCTTGGGGCAACACTGAAGCTTTCTTT
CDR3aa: CASSSSWGNTEAFF

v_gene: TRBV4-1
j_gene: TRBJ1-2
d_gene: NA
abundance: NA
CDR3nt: TGCGCCAGCAGCCCAAAGGGGTATGGCTACACCTTC
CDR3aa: CASSPKGYGYTF

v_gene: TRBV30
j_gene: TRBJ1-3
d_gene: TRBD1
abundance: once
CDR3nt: TGTGCCTGGATACCACGGACAGGGGCTGGAAACACCATATATTTT
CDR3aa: CAWIPRTGAGNTIYF

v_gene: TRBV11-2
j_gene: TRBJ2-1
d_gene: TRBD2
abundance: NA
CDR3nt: TGTGCCAGCAGGGGCCTTAGCGGGGGGGTGTTTTACAATGAGCAGTTCTTC
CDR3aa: CASRGLSGGVFYNEQFF

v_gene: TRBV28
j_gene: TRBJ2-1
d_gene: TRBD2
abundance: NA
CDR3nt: TGTGCCAGCAGCATTTCGGGACTAGATGCCAATGAGCAGTTCTTC
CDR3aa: CASSISGLDANEQFF

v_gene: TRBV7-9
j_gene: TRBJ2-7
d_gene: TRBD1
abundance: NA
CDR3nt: TGTGCCAGCAGCCCAAGGGACAGATACGAGCAGTACTTC
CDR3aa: CASSPRDRYEQYF

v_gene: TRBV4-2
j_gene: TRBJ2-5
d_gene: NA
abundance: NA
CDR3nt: TGTGCCAGCAGCCAACACACCTCCGGGGTGGAGGAGACCCAGTACTTC
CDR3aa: CASSQHTSGVEETQYF

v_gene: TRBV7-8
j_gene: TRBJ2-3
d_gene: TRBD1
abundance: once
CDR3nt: TGTGCCAGCAGCCCGGAAACCGGGACAGGGGGCACAGATACGCAGTATTTT
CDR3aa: CASSPETGTGGTDTQYF

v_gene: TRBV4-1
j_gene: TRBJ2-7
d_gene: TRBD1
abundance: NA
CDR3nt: TGCGCCAGCAGCCCGCAGGGACAGGGTTCCTACGAGCAGTACTTC
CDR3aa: CASSPQGQGSYEQYF

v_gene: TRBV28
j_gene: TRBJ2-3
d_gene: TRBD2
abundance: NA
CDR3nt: TGTGCCAGCAGTCCCTCAGCGGGGAGCACAGATACGCAGTATTTT
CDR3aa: CASSPSAGSTDTQYF

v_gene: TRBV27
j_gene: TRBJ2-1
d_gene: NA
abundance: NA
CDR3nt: TGTGCCAGCAGTTTGGGCCTCACCTCCTACAATGAGCAGTTCTTC
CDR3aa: CASSLGLTSYNEQFF

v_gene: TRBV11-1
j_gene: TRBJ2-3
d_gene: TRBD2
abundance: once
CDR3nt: TGTGCCAGCAGCCCTCGGACTAGCGGGGGGTCAGATACGCAGTATTTT
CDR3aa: CASSPRTSGGSDTQYF

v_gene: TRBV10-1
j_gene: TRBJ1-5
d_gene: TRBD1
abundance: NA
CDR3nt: TGCGCCACCCCCGACAGGGGGCTAACTCAGCCCCAGCATTTT
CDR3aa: CATPDRGLTQPQHF

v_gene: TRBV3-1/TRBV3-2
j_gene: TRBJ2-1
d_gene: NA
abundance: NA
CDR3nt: TGTGCCAGCAGCCAAGTACCCAGAAGGGGGGGGATTCAGTTCTTC
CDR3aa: CASSQVPRRGGIQFF

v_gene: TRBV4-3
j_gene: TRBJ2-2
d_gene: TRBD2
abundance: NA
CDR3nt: TGCGCCAGCCAGAGCGGGAGTGTGGCCGGGGAGCTGTTTTTT
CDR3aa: CASQSGSVAGELFF

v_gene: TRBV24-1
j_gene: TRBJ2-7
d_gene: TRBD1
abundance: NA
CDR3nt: TGTGCCACCAGTGACGGACAGGGAAGAAGCGAGCAGTACTTC
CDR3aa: CATSDGQGRSEQYF

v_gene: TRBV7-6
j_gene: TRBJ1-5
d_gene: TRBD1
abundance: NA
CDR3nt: TGTGCCAGCAGCTTAGACAGGGGGCGAGGCTCCAGCAATCAGCCCCAGCATTTT
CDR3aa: CASSLDRGRGSSNQPQHF

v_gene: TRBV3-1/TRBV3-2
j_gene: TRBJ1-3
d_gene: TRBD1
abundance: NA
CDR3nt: TGTGCCAGCAGCCCCGGGACAGCCTCTGGAAACACCATATATTTT
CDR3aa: CASSPGTASGNTIYF

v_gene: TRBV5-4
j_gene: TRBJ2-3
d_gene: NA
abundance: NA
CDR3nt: TGTGCCAGCAGCTTCCCCCGGGAAAGCACAGATACGCAGTATTTT
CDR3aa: CASSFPRESTDTQYF

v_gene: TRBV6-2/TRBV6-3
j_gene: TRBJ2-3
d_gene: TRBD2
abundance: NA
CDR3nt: TGTGCCAGCAGTTACGAGTCTAGCGGGAGGGCCCTCACAGATACGCAGTATTTT
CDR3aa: CASSYESSGRALTDTQYF

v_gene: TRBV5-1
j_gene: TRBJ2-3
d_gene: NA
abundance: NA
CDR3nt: TGCGCCAGCAGCTTGGGGCCCCGGGGGGCCACAGATACGCAGTATTTT
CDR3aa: CASSLGPRGATDTQYF

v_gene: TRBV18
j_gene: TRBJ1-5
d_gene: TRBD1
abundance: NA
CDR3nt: TGTGCCAGCTCACCACCGACAGGGGGACGCAATCAGCCCCAGCATTTT
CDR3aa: CASSPPTGGRNQPQHF

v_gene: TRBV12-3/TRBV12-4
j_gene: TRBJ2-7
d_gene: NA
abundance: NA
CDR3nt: TGTGCCAGCAGTTCATACAGGTTTTACGAGCAGTACTTC
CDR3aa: CASSSYRFYEQYF

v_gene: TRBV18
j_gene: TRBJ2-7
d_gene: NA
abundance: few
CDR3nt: TGTGCCAGCTCACCACCCGCTACCGGGAGAGGCGAGCAGTACTTC
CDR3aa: CASSPPATGRGEQYF

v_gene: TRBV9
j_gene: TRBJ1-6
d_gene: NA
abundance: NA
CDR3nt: TGTGCCAGCAGCGTAGTGGCAGGCAATTCACCCCTCCACTTT
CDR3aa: CASSVVAGNSPLHF

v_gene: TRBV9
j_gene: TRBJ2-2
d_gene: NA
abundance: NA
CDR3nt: TGTGCCAGCAGCGTAGGGCCCGCCCGGAACACCGGGGAGCTGTTTTTT
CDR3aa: CASSVGPARNTGELFF

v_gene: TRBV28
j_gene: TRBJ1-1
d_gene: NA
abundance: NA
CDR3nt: TGTGCCAGCAGACCTCTCGGGAGGGCCGCTTTCTTT
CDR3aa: CASRPLGRAAFF

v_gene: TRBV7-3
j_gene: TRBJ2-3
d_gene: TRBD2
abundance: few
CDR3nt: TGTGCCAGCAGCCGACTAGCGGGAGGAGATACGCAGTATTTT
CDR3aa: CASSRLAGGDTQYF

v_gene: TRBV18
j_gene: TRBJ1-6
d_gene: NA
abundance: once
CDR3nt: TGTGCCAGCTCACCGTTGACAACGGAGGGTTCACCCCTCCACTTT
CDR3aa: CASSPLTTEGSPLHF

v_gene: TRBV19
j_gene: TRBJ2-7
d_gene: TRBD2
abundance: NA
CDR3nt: TGTGCCAGTAGTTCCTCTAGCGGGTCCTACGAGCAGTACTTC
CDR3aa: CASSSSSGSYEQYF

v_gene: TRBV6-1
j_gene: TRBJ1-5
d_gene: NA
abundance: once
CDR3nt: TGTGCCAGCAGGGAAACAGACACGAGGGATTATCAGCCCCAGCATTTT
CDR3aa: CASRETDTRDYQPQHF

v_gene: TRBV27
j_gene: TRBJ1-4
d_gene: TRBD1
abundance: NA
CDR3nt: TGTGCCAGCAGTTTCCCCCGTAGGGGGCGGGAAGAAAAACTGTTTTTT
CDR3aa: CASSFPRRGREEKLFF

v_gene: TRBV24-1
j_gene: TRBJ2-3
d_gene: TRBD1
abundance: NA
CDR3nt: TGTGCCACCAGTGGGGGGACAGGGGTTGCAGATACGCAGTATTTT
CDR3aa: CATSGGTGVADTQYF

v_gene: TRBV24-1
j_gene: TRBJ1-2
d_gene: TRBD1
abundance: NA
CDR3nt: TGTGCCACCAGTGATGTCCGGGACAGGTTCTGCTTC
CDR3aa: CATSDVRDRFCF

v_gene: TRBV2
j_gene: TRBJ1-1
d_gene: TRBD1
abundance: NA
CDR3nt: TGTGCCAGCATGGAGGGACAGGGCATGAACACTGAAGCTTTCTTT
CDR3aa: CASMEGQGMNTEAFF

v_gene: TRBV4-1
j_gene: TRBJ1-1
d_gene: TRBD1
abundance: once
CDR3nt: TGCGCCAGCAGCCAACCGACAGGGAACAAAACTGAAGCTTTCTTT
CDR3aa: CASSQPTGNKTEAFF